This T cell receptor (beta chain) originates from a study of T cell responses to AZD1222 COVID-19 vaccine. Assay: immunoSEQ multiplex PCR; the TCRdb copy retains only in-frame clones and omits some. Here the sample spans 150,000 or so clones, about 92% being singletons. Sequences were derived from peripheral blood, sampled 28 days after the second AZD1222 dose. The sequence came from an adult who received the AZD1222 COVID-19 vaccine.

CDR3 residues: CASTSRTREGEKLFF. CDR3 DNA: TGTGCCAGCACCTCCCGAACGAGGGAAGGTGAAAAACTGTTTTTT. The genes are TRBV6-5 and TRBJ1-4; D not certain. The CDR3 is made up of 15 amino acids. Germline-derived CDR1 and CDR2 are MNHEY and SVGAGI. V shed 7 bases and J shed 7 bases, with 19 bases lying between them.